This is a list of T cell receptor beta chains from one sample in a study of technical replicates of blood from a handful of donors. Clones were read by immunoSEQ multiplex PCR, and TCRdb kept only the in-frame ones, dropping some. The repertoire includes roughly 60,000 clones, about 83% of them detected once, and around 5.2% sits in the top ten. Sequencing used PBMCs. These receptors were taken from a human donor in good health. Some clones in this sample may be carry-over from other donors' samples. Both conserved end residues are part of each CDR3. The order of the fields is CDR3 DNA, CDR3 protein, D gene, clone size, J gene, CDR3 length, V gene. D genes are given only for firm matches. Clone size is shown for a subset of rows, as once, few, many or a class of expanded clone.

CDR3 DNA: TGTGCCAGCAGCTTAGCACAGGGGGTCGATGGCTACACCTTC
CDR3 protein: CASSLAQGVDGYTF
D gene: TRBD1
clone size: NA
J gene: TRBJ1-2
CDR3 length: 14
V gene: TRBV7-2

CDR3 DNA: TGTGCCAGCAGCTTAAATGCTACAGGGGTTGAGCACTTTTCACCCCTCCACTTT
CDR3 protein: CASSLNATGVEHFSPLHF
D gene: TRBD1
clone size: once
J gene: TRBJ1-6
CDR3 length: 18
V gene: TRBV11-3

CDR3 DNA: TGTGCTAGTGGTTTGGTCCTGACTAGCGGGGGGGTAGATACGCAGTATTTT
CDR3 protein: CASGLVLTSGGVDTQYF
D gene: TRBD2
clone size: NA
J gene: TRBJ2-3
CDR3 length: 17
V gene: TRBV12-5

CDR3 DNA: TGCGCCAGCAGCGGGGGACTGTCCTCCTACGAGCAGTACTTC
CDR3 protein: CASSGGLSSYEQYF
D gene: NA
clone size: NA
J gene: TRBJ2-7
CDR3 length: 14
V gene: TRBV4-1

CDR3 DNA: TGTGCCAGCAGCGCAGAAAGGAGGACAACAGGGATGAGTCAGCCCCAGCATTTT
CDR3 protein: CASSAERRTTGMSQPQHF
D gene: NA
clone size: NA
J gene: TRBJ1-5
CDR3 length: 18
V gene: TRBV7-8

CDR3 DNA: TGCAGCGTCTCCCCCTCTGGAAACACCATATATTTT
CDR3 protein: CSVSPSGNTIYF
D gene: NA
clone size: NA
J gene: TRBJ1-3
CDR3 length: 12
V gene: TRBV29-1

CDR3 DNA: TGTGCCAGTAGTGGGACTAGCGGGGGTGAGACCCAGTACTTC
CDR3 protein: CASSGTSGGETQYF
D gene: TRBD2
clone size: NA
J gene: TRBJ2-5
CDR3 length: 14
V gene: TRBV19

CDR3 DNA: TGTGCCACCAGCAGAGGTACAGGGTATAATTCACCCCTCCACTTT
CDR3 protein: CATSRGTGYNSPLHF
D gene: NA
clone size: NA
J gene: TRBJ1-6
CDR3 length: 15
V gene: TRBV15

CDR3 DNA: TGTGCCACCAGCAGAGATCCCGGTTACGAGCAGTACTTC
CDR3 protein: CATSRDPGYEQYF
D gene: NA
clone size: NA
J gene: TRBJ2-7
CDR3 length: 13
V gene: TRBV15

CDR3 DNA: TGTGCCAGCAGCTTAGATCCAGCCTCGAGGACGCAGTATTTT
CDR3 protein: CASSLDPASRTQYF
D gene: NA
clone size: NA
J gene: TRBJ2-3
CDR3 length: 14
V gene: TRBV7-6

CDR3 DNA: TGTGCCAGCAGCTACCAGCCGGGACTATATCATGGGGGCTACACCTTC
CDR3 protein: CASSYQPGLYHGGYTF
D gene: NA
clone size: NA
J gene: TRBJ1-2
CDR3 length: 16
V gene: TRBV4-2

CDR3 DNA: TGCGCCAGCAGCTTGGGACAGGGGCCGCCATACGAGCAGTACTTC
CDR3 protein: CASSLGQGPPYEQYF
D gene: TRBD1
clone size: NA
J gene: TRBJ2-7
CDR3 length: 15
V gene: TRBV5-1

CDR3 DNA: TGTGCCACCAGCAGAGGTTCAACCGGGACAGGGTTCGAGCAGTACTTC
CDR3 protein: CATSRGSTGTGFEQYF
D gene: TRBD1
clone size: NA
J gene: TRBJ2-7
CDR3 length: 16
V gene: TRBV15

CDR3 DNA: TGCGCCAGCAGCGTAACAATGGGGGGGTGGGAGCAGTACTTC
CDR3 protein: CASSVTMGGWEQYF
D gene: TRBD2
clone size: NA
J gene: TRBJ2-7
CDR3 length: 14
V gene: TRBV5-1

CDR3 DNA: TGTGCCAGCAGGTTATATCAGCCCCAGCATTTT
CDR3 protein: CASRLYQPQHF
D gene: NA
clone size: NA
J gene: TRBJ1-5
CDR3 length: 11
V gene: TRBV6-1

CDR3 DNA: TGCAGCGTTGAAGATCAAAGGAGGGGCACTGAAGCTTTCTTT
CDR3 protein: CSVEDQRRGTEAFF
D gene: NA
clone size: NA
J gene: TRBJ1-1
CDR3 length: 14
V gene: TRBV29-1

CDR3 DNA: TGTGCCAGTAGTCCCCGGACTAGCGGGAAGGGGGGAGCAGATACGCAGTATTTT
CDR3 protein: CASSPRTSGKGGADTQYF
D gene: TRBD2
clone size: NA
J gene: TRBJ2-3
CDR3 length: 18
V gene: TRBV19

CDR3 DNA: TGTGCCGGACAAAAAACTTGGACAGGGGAATACGAGCAGTACTTC
CDR3 protein: CAGQKTWTGEYEQYF
D gene: TRBD1
clone size: NA
J gene: TRBJ2-7
CDR3 length: 15
V gene: TRBV6-1

CDR3 DNA: TGTGCCAGCAGCTTAGGTATCGACCGGGGGGCCAAAAACATTCAGTACTTC
CDR3 protein: CASSLGIDRGAKNIQYF
D gene: NA
clone size: NA
J gene: TRBJ2-4
CDR3 length: 17
V gene: TRBV7-9

CDR3 DNA: TGTGCCAGCAGACCTGGGGTGTTAGCGGGAGGAGAGACCCAGTACTTC
CDR3 protein: CASRPGVLAGGETQYF
D gene: TRBD2
clone size: NA
J gene: TRBJ2-5
CDR3 length: 16
V gene: TRBV5-4

CDR3 DNA: TGTGCCAGCAGTATGACAGGGTTTGGTCAGCCCCAGCATTTT
CDR3 protein: CASSMTGFGQPQHF
D gene: TRBD1
clone size: NA
J gene: TRBJ1-5
CDR3 length: 14
V gene: TRBV6-5

CDR3 DNA: TGTGCCAGCAGCCGGGACAGGGGGAATGGCGAGCAGTACTTC
CDR3 protein: CASSRDRGNGEQYF
D gene: TRBD1
clone size: NA
J gene: TRBJ2-7
CDR3 length: 14
V gene: TRBV5-6

CDR3 DNA: TGTGCCAGCAACAGGGACGGAACTAACTATGGCTACACCTTC
CDR3 protein: CASNRDGTNYGYTF
D gene: NA
clone size: NA
J gene: TRBJ1-2
CDR3 length: 14
V gene: TRBV6-6

CDR3 DNA: TGCGCCAGCAGCTCGGGGAACTTTATCTGGACTAGCGGGGGCACAGATACGCAGTATTTT
CDR3 protein: CASSSGNFIWTSGGTDTQYF
D gene: TRBD2
clone size: NA
J gene: TRBJ2-3
CDR3 length: 20
V gene: TRBV5-1

CDR3 DNA: TGTGCCTGGAGTGTAGGGGACGCAGGGGTTGATGGCTACACCTTC
CDR3 protein: CAWSVGDAGVDGYTF
D gene: NA
clone size: few
J gene: TRBJ1-2
CDR3 length: 15
V gene: TRBV30

CDR3 DNA: TGCGCCAGCAGTGATCCCGGACTAGTAGTCCCAGATACGCAGTATTTT
CDR3 protein: CASSDPGLVVPDTQYF
D gene: TRBD2
clone size: NA
J gene: TRBJ2-3
CDR3 length: 16
V gene: TRBV10-2

CDR3 DNA: TGTGCCAGTATGGTTGCCCAGGTCAGGGGGCACGTATACGAGCAGTACTTC
CDR3 protein: CASMVAQVRGHVYEQYF
D gene: TRBD1
clone size: NA
J gene: TRBJ2-7
CDR3 length: 17
V gene: TRBV19

CDR3 DNA: TGTGCCAGCAGCTTAACTGGGGCTAGGAATCAGCCCCAGCATTTT
CDR3 protein: CASSLTGARNQPQHF
D gene: NA
clone size: NA
J gene: TRBJ1-5
CDR3 length: 15
V gene: TRBV11-3

CDR3 DNA: TGTGCCAGCAACTTCGAGCAATCGGGGTATAATTCACCCCTCCACTTT
CDR3 protein: CASNFEQSGYNSPLHF
D gene: NA
clone size: once
J gene: TRBJ1-6
CDR3 length: 16
V gene: TRBV7-9

CDR3 DNA: TGTGCCAGCAGCCTACAGGGAATGAACACTGAAGCTTTCTTT
CDR3 protein: CASSLQGMNTEAFF
D gene: NA
clone size: NA
J gene: TRBJ1-1
CDR3 length: 14
V gene: TRBV2

CDR3 DNA: TGTGCCAGCAGTTACGGGGGCCCGGGCAGAACCGGGGAGCTGTTTTTT
CDR3 protein: CASSYGGPGRTGELFF
D gene: NA
clone size: once
J gene: TRBJ2-2
CDR3 length: 16
V gene: TRBV6-5

CDR3 DNA: TGTGCCAGCAGGTACTCAGGACTACCACCTGCCAACACTGAAGCTTTCTTT
CDR3 protein: CASRYSGLPPANTEAFF
D gene: NA
clone size: NA
J gene: TRBJ1-1
CDR3 length: 17
V gene: TRBV27

CDR3 DNA: TGTGCCAGCAGTGCCGAGGTATACGAGCAGTACTTC
CDR3 protein: CASSAEVYEQYF
D gene: NA
clone size: NA
J gene: TRBJ2-7
CDR3 length: 12
V gene: TRBV25-1

CDR3 DNA: TGCGCCAGCAGCCAAGATCGAATCGGGACTAGGAAAGAGACCCAGTACTTC
CDR3 protein: CASSQDRIGTRKETQYF
D gene: TRBD2
clone size: NA
J gene: TRBJ2-5
CDR3 length: 17
V gene: TRBV4-1

CDR3 DNA: TGTGCCAGCAGTTACTCTCCAGGGGAAATAAACACCATATATTTT
CDR3 protein: CASSYSPGEINTIYF
D gene: NA
clone size: NA
J gene: TRBJ1-3
CDR3 length: 15
V gene: TRBV6-5

CDR3 DNA: TGCAGCGTTGGTCGGGACAGGGACGGATTTGGTGGCTACACCTTC
CDR3 protein: CSVGRDRDGFGGYTF
D gene: TRBD1
clone size: NA
J gene: TRBJ1-2
CDR3 length: 15
V gene: TRBV29-1

CDR3 DNA: TGTGCCAGAAGCCCTTGTTTGGACAGGGGGCCGAACACTGAAGCTTTCTTT
CDR3 protein: CARSPCLDRGPNTEAFF
D gene: TRBD1
clone size: NA
J gene: TRBJ1-1
CDR3 length: 17
V gene: TRBV5-3

CDR3 DNA: TGTGCCAGCAGTTCAACTAGCACAGATACGCAGTATTTT
CDR3 protein: CASSSTSTDTQYF
D gene: NA
clone size: NA
J gene: TRBJ2-3
CDR3 length: 13
V gene: TRBV6-4

CDR3 DNA: TGCGCCAGCCGAGGCATGTACAATCAGCCCCAGCATTTT
CDR3 protein: CASRGMYNQPQHF
D gene: NA
clone size: NA
J gene: TRBJ1-5
CDR3 length: 13
V gene: TRBV10-2

CDR3 DNA: TGTGCCAGCAGTCCGCGGGGAGGGACCATCCAAGAGACCCAGTACTTC
CDR3 protein: CASSPRGGTIQETQYF
D gene: TRBD2
clone size: NA
J gene: TRBJ2-5
CDR3 length: 16
V gene: TRBV7-3

CDR3 DNA: TGTGCCAGCAGTGGCTCCTGGACAGGGGGCTCTTACGAGCAGTACTTC
CDR3 protein: CASSGSWTGGSYEQYF
D gene: TRBD1
clone size: NA
J gene: TRBJ2-7
CDR3 length: 16
V gene: TRBV6-1

CDR3 DNA: TGTGCCAGCAGCTTAGCAGCTCCTCAGAGGGCTTTCTTT
CDR3 protein: CASSLAAPQRAFF
D gene: NA
clone size: NA
J gene: TRBJ1-1
CDR3 length: 13
V gene: TRBV7-8

CDR3 DNA: TGTGCCAGTAGTAGCCGCTATTCAGGGGGCGCGGGGACCCAGTACTTC
CDR3 protein: CASSSRYSGGAGTQYF
D gene: TRBD1
clone size: NA
J gene: TRBJ2-5
CDR3 length: 16
V gene: TRBV19

CDR3 DNA: TGTGCCAGCAGCCCCCGAAGCAGGCGCTCCTACGAGCAGTACTTC
CDR3 protein: CASSPRSRRSYEQYF
D gene: NA
clone size: NA
J gene: TRBJ2-7
CDR3 length: 15
V gene: TRBV16

CDR3 DNA: TGCAGCGTTGAGGACACGGGGGGGACCGGGGAGCTGTTTTTT
CDR3 protein: CSVEDTGGTGELFF
D gene: TRBD2
clone size: NA
J gene: TRBJ2-2
CDR3 length: 14
V gene: TRBV29-1

CDR3 DNA: TGTGCCAGCAGGGGATCGGGTAGCGGGAGACCTGAGCAGTACTTC
CDR3 protein: CASRGSGSGRPEQYF
D gene: TRBD2
clone size: NA
J gene: TRBJ2-7
CDR3 length: 15
V gene: TRBV27

CDR3 DNA: TGTGCCAGCAGTTGGACAGGGGGCACTGAAGCTTTCTTT
CDR3 protein: CASSWTGGTEAFF
D gene: TRBD1
clone size: few
J gene: TRBJ1-1
CDR3 length: 13
V gene: TRBV2

CDR3 DNA: TGTGCCAGCAGTTCCAAGCTACCCACAGCTAACTATGGCTACACCTTC
CDR3 protein: CASSSKLPTANYGYTF
D gene: NA
clone size: NA
J gene: TRBJ1-2
CDR3 length: 16
V gene: TRBV27